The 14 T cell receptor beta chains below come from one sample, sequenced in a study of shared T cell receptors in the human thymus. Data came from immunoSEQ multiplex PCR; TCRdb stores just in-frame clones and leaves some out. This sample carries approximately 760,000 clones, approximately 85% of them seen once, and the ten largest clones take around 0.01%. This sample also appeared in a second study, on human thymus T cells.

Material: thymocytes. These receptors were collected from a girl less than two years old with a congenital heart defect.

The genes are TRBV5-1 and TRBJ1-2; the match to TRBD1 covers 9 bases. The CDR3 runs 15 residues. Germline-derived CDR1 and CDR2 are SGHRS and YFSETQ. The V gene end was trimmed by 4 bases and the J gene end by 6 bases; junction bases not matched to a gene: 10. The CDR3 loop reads CASSREDRGCDGYTF. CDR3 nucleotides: TGCGCCAGCAGCCGAGAGGACAGGGGCTGTGATGGCTACACCTTC.

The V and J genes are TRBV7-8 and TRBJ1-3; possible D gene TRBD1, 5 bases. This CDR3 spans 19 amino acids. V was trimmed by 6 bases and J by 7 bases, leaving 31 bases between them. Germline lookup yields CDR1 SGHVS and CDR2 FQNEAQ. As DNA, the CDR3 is TGTGCCAGCAGGGGGGGTGCCCATCGATACCGGATCTCCTGTAACACCATATATTTT. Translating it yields CASRGGAHRYRISCNTIYF.

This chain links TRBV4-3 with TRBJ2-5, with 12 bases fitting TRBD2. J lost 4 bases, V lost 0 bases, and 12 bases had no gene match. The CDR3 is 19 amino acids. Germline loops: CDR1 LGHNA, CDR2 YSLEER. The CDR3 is CASSQDPEASGGVSETQYF. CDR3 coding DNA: TGCGCCAGCAGCCAAGATCCCGAGGCTAGCGGGGGGGTTTCAGAGACCCAGTACTTC.

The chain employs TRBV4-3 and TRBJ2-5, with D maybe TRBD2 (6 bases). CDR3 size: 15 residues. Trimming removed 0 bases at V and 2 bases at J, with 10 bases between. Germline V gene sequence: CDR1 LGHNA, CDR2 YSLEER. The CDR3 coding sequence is TGCGCCAGCAGCCAAGATAGGGCGGGACAAGAGACCCAGTACTTC. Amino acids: CASSQDRAGQETQYF.

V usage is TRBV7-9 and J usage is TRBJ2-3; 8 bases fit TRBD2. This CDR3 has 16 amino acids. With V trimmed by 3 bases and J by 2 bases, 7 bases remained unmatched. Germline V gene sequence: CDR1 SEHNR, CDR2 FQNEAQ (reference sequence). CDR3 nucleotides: TGTGCCAGCAGCTTCCGAGCGGGGGACTTCACAGATACGCAGTATTTT. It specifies CASSFRAGDFTDTQYF.

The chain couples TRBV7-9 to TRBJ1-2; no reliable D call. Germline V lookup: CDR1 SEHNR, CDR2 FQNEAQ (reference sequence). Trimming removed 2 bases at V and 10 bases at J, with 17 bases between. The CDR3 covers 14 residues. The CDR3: CASSLNCRHNYYTF. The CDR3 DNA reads TGTGCCAGCAGCTTAAATTGTAGACACAATTACTACACCTTC.

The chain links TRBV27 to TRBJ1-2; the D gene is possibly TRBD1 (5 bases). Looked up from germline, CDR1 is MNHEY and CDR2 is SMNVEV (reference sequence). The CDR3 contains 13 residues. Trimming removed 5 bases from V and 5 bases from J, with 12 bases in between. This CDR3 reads CASSAGKEYGYTF. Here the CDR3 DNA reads TGTGCCAGCAGTGCAGGGAAGGAGTATGGCTACACCTTC.

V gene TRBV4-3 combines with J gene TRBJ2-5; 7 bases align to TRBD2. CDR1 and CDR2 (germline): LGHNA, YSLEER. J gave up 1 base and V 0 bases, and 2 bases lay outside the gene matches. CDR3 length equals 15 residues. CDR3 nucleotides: TGCGCCAGCAGCCAAGAAGCGGGGAGCCAAGAGACCCAGTACTTC. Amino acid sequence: CASSQEAGSQETQYF.

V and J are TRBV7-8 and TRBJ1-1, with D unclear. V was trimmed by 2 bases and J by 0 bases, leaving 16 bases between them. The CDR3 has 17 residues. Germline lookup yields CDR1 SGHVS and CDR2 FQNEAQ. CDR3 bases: TGTGCCAGCAGCTTAATTCCCCCAGTCAACATGAACACTGAAGCTTTCTTT. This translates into CASSLIPPVNMNTEAFF.

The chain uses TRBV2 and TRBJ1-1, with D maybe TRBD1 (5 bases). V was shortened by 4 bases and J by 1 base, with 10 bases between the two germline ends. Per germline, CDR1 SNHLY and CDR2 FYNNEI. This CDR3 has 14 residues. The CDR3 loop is CASSVKGPNTEAFF. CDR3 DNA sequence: TGTGCCAGCAGTGTGAAGGGGCCGAACACTGAAGCTTTCTTT.

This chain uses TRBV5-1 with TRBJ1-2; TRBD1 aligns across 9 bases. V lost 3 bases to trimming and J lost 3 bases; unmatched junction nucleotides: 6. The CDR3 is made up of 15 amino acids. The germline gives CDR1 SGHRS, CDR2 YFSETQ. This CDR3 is CASSSTGGLDYGYTF. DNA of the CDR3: TGCGCCAGCAGCTCCACAGGGGGCCTGGACTATGGCTACACCTTC.

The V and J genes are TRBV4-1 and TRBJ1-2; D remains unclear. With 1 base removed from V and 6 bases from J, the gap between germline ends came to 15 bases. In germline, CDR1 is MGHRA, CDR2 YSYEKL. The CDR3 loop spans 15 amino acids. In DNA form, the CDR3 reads TGCGCCAGCAGCCAAGGGTTTCGAGGACTCCATGGCTACACCTTC. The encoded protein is CASSQGFRGLHGYTF.

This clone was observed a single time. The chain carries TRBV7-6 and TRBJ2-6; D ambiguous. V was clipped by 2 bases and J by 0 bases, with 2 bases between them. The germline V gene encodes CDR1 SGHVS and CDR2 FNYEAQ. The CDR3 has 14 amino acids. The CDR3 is CASSLYSGANVLTF. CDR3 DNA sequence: TGTGCCAGCAGCTTATACTCTGGGGCCAACGTCCTGACTTTC.

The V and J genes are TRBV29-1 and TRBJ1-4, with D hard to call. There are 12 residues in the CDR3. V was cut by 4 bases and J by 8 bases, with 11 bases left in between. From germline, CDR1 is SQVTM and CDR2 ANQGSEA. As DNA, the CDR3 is TGCAGCGTTGGAGTGGGGAGGGAAAAACTGTTTTTT. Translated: CSVGVGREKLFF.